These 24 T cell receptor beta chains came from one sample sequenced in a study of OX40 agonist ivuxolimab in advanced cancers. The library was prepared using the immunoSEQ multiplex PCR assay. TCRdb carries this immuneACCESS record with in-frame sequences only. Its versions omit some clonotypes, under half of them owing to an unresolved V gene in the studies checked, with the rest unexplained. This sample holds 76,000 or so clones; about 93% were observed only once. The ten top clones hold roughly 6.4% of the sample. The starting material was CD4+ or CD8+ T cells sorted from blood, obtained in a trial of the OX40 agonist ivuxolimab. These receptors were taken from an adult with an advanced solid tumor such as melanoma, head and neck, liver or kidney cancer.

A few counts support this clone. This rearrangement joins TRBV6-5 to TRBJ1-5, with D unresolved. The germline V gene has CDR1 MNHEY and CDR2 SVGAGI. The CDR3 spans 14 residues. Trimming took off 6 bases at V and 0 bases at J, with 9 bases between the two ends. CDR3 nucleotide sequence: TGTGCCAGCAGCTTGGGGTATAGCAATCAGCCCCAGCATTTT. Protein sequence: CASSLGYSNQPQHF.

This rearrangement joins TRBV19 to TRBJ2-1, with D perhaps matching TRBD2 (6 bases). Germline V lookup: CDR1 LNHDA, CDR2 SQIVND (reference sequence). V lost 3 bases, J lost 3 bases, and 6 bases lay in between. This CDR3 contains 13 residues. The CDR3 reads CASSMGLYNEQFF. The CDR3 DNA reads TGTGCCAGTAGTATGGGACTCTACAATGAGCAGTTCTTC.

The chain joins TRBV27 to TRBJ2-2, with a tentative D call TRBD2 (5 bases). This CDR3 is 17 amino acids long. Trimming took off 5 bases at V and 0 bases at J, with 16 bases between the two ends. Germline assignment: CDR1 MNHEY and CDR2 SMNVEV (reference sequence). The DNA of the CDR3 is TGTGCCAGCAGTCTCTGGGCTCTCGGGGCGAACACCGGGGAGCTGTTTTTT. The encoded protein is CASSLWALGANTGELFF.

The V and J genes are TRBV4-1 and TRBJ2-6; 7 bases fit TRBD1. Germline V lookup: CDR1 MGHRA, CDR2 YSYEKL. J lost 0 bases, V lost 4 bases, and 9 bases had no gene match. The CDR3 length is 18 residues. The CDR3 coding sequence is TGCGCCAGCAGCCCCCGGGACAGCCTCGGCTCTGGGGCCAACGTCCTGACTTTC. Its protein product is CASSPRDSLGSGANVLTF.

The rearrangement joins TRBV7-9 to TRBJ2-3, with a tentative D call TRBD1 (6 bases). The CDR3 spans 15 residues. CDR1 is SEHNR, CDR2 FQNEAQ, per germline (reference sequence). Trimming removed 5 bases from V and 0 bases from J, with 12 bases in between. DNA for the CDR3: TGTGCCAGCAGCCCCCGGGACACCAGCACAGATACGCAGTATTTT. This encodes CASSPRDTSTDTQYF.

The rearrangement links TRBV9 to TRBJ1-2; D remains unclear. Trimming pared 1 base from V and 0 bases from J, leaving 7 bases between. The germline gives CDR1 SGDLS, CDR2 YYNGEE. This CDR3 region has 14 residues. CDR3 sequence reads: CASSVSSANYGYTF. DNA of the CDR3: TGTGCCAGCAGCGTAAGTTCGGCTAACTATGGCTACACCTTC.

This sequence joins TRBV27 and TRBJ2-5; 7 bases agree with TRBD2. The J call may be mistaken, given a closer DNA end match to TRBJ2-7. Germline CDR1 MNHEY, CDR2 SMNVEV (reference sequence). There are 15 residues in the CDR3. The CDR3: CASSLSWGGSYEQYF. CDR3 DNA: TGTGCCAGCAGTTTATCGTGGGGGGGGTCCTACGAGCAGTACTTC.

The chain is built from TRBV11-2 and TRBJ1-1; possibly TRBD1 for D (6 bases). The CDR3 consists of 12 residues. Trimming removed 6 bases at V and 6 bases at J, with 11 bases between. The germline V gene has CDR1 SGHAT and CDR2 FQNNGV. The CDR3 DNA follows: TGTGCCAGCAGGGGGGGCGGGGCTGAAGCTTTCTTT. The encoded protein is CASRGGGAEAFF.

The chain joins TRBV4-1 to TRBJ2-7, with 11 bases aligning to TRBD2. From germline, CDR1 is MGHRA and CDR2 YSYEKL. CDR3 length equals 18 residues. Trimming cost V 1 base and J 1 base; bases outside gene matches: 9. The DNA of the CDR3 is TGCGCCAGCAGCCAAGGTTCTGGGACTAGCGGATTTTCCTACGAGCAGTACTTC. Protein product: CASSQGSGTSGFSYEQYF.

The rearrangement links TRBV9 to TRBJ2-3; no firm D call. V was shortened by 2 bases and J by 0 bases, with 10 bases between the two germline ends. Germline V gene data show CDR1 as SGDLS and CDR2 as YYNGEE. This CDR3 has 15 amino acids. DNA for the CDR3: TGTGCCAGCAGCGTCCCAAACTTCAGCACAGATACGCAGTATTTT. Its protein is CASSVPNFSTDTQYF.

This chain links TRBV27 with TRBJ2-4, with 10 bases fitting TRBD1. V shed 6 bases, J shed 7 bases, and the junction held 18 bases outside the gene matches. CDR1 is MNHEY and CDR2 is SMNVEV in the germline V gene (reference sequence). The CDR3 runs 18 residues. In DNA, the CDR3 is TGTGCCAGCAGCCTCCGGGACAGGGGAGCGTATGCGGTCAACATTCAGTACTTC. It specifies CASSLRDRGAYAVNIQYF.

V usage is TRBV7-9 and J usage is TRBJ2-6; TRBD1 might be the D (6 bases). The length of the CDR3 is 15 residues. Looked up from germline, CDR1 is SEHNR and CDR2 is FQNEAQ (reference sequence). V shed 5 bases and J shed 2 bases, with 10 bases lying between them. The CDR3 protein is CASSTDRTGANVLTF. CDR3 in DNA: TGTGCCAGCAGCACCGACAGGACTGGGGCCAACGTCCTGACTTTC.

The chain uses TRBV5-5 and TRBJ1-1; maybe TRBD1 (5 bases). V gave up 3 bases and J gave up 5 bases, with 8 bases separating them. CDR3 length equals 12 residues. The germline CDR1 and CDR2 sequences are SGHKS and YYEKEE (reference sequence). The CDR3 region is CASSWWGTEAFF. The CDR3 DNA sequence: TGTGCCAGCAGCTGGTGGGGGACTGAAGCTTTCTTT. The entire variable domain, with the rest obtained from reference TRBV5-5 and TRBJ1-1, is as follows: DAGVTQSPTHLIKTRGQQVTLRCSPISGHKSVSWYQQVLGQGPQFIFQYYEKEERGRGNFPDRFSARQFPNYSSELNVNALLLGDSALYLCASSWWGTEAFFGQGTRLTVV.

The V and J genes are TRBV5-3 and TRBJ2-2, with 8 bases identical to TRBD1. TRBV5-3 is an ORF; its function is uncertain. There are 16 residues in the CDR3. After removal of 4 bases from V and 6 bases from J, the junction contained 11 bases not matched to a gene. The CDR3 bases are TGTGCCAGAAGCCTCAACAGGGGGAGGTTGGCCGGGGAGCTGTTTTTT. It is translated as CARSLNRGRLAGELFF.

CDR3: CASSQEQSSYNEQFF. The CDR3 region has the DNA TGCGCCAGCAGCCAAGAGCAGAGCTCCTACAATGAGCAGTTCTTC. The chain has TRBV4-1 and TRBJ2-1; D is uncertain. Trimming took 0 bases from V and 0 from J, leaving 6 bases between them. The CDR3 has 15 residues. Germline V gene lookup returns CDR1 MGHRA and CDR2 YSYEKL.

This clone was observed a single time. The chain recombines TRBV7-6 with TRBJ2-7, with a weak D call TRBD2 (5 bases). CDR3 length: 14 residues. Trimming left V 1 base short and J 4 bases short, with 11 bases between. Germline V lookup: CDR1 SGHVS, CDR2 FNYEAQ. This CDR3 reads CASSLGTRDYEQYF. CDR3 DNA: TGTGCCAGCAGCTTAGGAACTAGGGATTACGAGCAGTACTTC.

This clone was detected only once. The chain joins TRBV29-1 to TRBJ2-7; D perhaps matches TRBD2 (6 bases). Germline CDR1 is SQVTM and CDR2 is ANQGSEA. CDR3 length: 13 residues. Trimming cost V 7 bases and J 4 bases, with 17 bases left between them. CDR3 sequence reads: CSAATSKKYEQYF. The CDR3 region has the DNA TGCAGCGCTGCGACTAGTAAGAAATACGAGCAGTACTTC.

The chain has TRBV5-1 and TRBJ1-1; tentatively, D is TRBD1 (6 bases). CDR1 SGHRS and CDR2 YFSETQ come from the germline V gene. V lost 4 bases and J 5 bases, leaving 12 bases between the germline ends. The CDR3 has 13 residues. The chain's CDR3 is CASSLSGTTEAFF. The CDR3 nucleotides read TGCGCCAGCAGCCTCTCCGGGACAACTGAAGCTTTCTTT. Drawing the rest from reference TRBV5-1 and TRBJ1-1, the complete variable domain is KAGVTQTPRYLIKTRGQQVTLSCSPISGHRSVSWYQQTPGQGLQFLFEYFSETQRNKGNFPGRFSGRQFSNSRSEMNVSTLELGDSALYLCASSLSGTTEAFFGQGTRLTVV.

The CDR3 spells CASSHGTSGGGYEQYF. The CDR3 DNA is TGCGCCAGCAGCCACGGGACTAGCGGGGGGGGGTACGAGCAGTACTTC. The rearrangement links TRBV4-3 to TRBJ2-7; 16 bases line up with TRBD2. The J segment lost 4 bases and the V segment lost 3 bases, leaving 3 bases of the junction unmatched. CDR1 and CDR2 (germline): LGHNA, YSLEER. CDR3 size: 16 residues.

This clone was picked up one time. This chain connects TRBV21-1 to TRBJ1-1. TRBV21-1 is a documented pseudogene. The CDR3 is made up of 12 amino acids. In DNA form, the CDR3 reads TGTGCCAGGCCCCCGGGGAGCGACGAAGCTTTCTTT. This translates into CARPPGSDEAFF.

With respect to this clone: A junction end diverges from the germline sequence, so it may reflect a read error. The chain recombines TRBV5-6 with TRBJ2-3, with TRBD2 matching 7 bases. Germline CDR1 reads SGHDT; CDR2 reads YYEEEE. The CDR3 has 13 residues. This chain's CDR3 is CASSLGSEGRAQF. CDR3 nucleotide sequence: TGTGCCAGCAGCTTGGGCTCTGAGGGGAGGGCCCAATTT.

V and J are TRBV29-1 and TRBJ1-1, with D possibly being TRBD1 (6 bases). The length of the CDR3 is 14 residues. Looked up from germline, CDR1 is SQVTM and CDR2 is ANQGSEA. With 2 bases removed from V and 1 base from J, the gap between germline ends came to 11 bases. CDR3 protein: CSVEMEQGNTEAFF. DNA of the CDR3: TGCAGCGTTGAAATGGAACAGGGGAACACTGAAGCTTTCTTT. Filled out from reference TRBV29-1 and TRBJ1-1, the complete variable domain reads SAVISQKPSRDICQRGTSLTIQCQVDSQVTMMFWYRQQPGQSLTLIATANQGSEATYESGFVIDKFPISRPNLTFSTLTVSNMSPEDSSIYLCSVEMEQGNTEAFFGQGTRLTVV.

V gene TRBV19 combines with J gene TRBJ2-5; TRBD2 aligns across 7 bases. V was clipped by 11 bases and J by 5 bases; unmatched bases: 11. CDR1 and CDR2 (germline): LNHDA, SQIVND (reference sequence). The CDR3 contains 13 residues. The CDR3 nucleotides read TGTGCCCGCGGGGGACTTGCGGGGGAGACCCAGTACTTC. Its translation: CARGGLAGETQYF.

In DNA, the CDR3 is TGTGCTAGTGGTTTAGGGGATCGGCGGAATTCACCCCTCCACTTT. It encodes CASGLGDRRNSPLHF. The genes are TRBV12-5 and TRBJ1-6; D is perhaps TRBD1 (5 bases). This CDR3 comprises 15 residues. The V gene's germline CDR1 is LGHNT and CDR2 FRNRAP. Trimming took off 3 bases at V and 7 bases at J, with 13 bases between the two ends.